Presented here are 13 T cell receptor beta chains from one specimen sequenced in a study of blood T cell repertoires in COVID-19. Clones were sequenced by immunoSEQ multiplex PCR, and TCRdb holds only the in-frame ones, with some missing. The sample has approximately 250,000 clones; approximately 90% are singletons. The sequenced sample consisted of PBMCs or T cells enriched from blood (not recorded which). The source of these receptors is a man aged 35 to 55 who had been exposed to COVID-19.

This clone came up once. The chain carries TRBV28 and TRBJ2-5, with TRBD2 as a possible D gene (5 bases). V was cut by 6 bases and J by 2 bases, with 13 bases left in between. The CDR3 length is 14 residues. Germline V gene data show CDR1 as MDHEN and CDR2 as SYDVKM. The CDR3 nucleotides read TGTGCCAGCAGCAGCCGGGGTTTACAAGAGACCCAGTACTTC. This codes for CASSSRGLQETQYF.

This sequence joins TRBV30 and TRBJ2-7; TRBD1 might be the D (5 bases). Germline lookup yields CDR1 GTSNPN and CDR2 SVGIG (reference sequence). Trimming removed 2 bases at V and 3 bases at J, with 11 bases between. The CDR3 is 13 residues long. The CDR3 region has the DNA TGTGCCTGGAGTCCGGATCAGGGCTACGAGCAGTACTTC. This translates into CAWSPDQGYEQYF.

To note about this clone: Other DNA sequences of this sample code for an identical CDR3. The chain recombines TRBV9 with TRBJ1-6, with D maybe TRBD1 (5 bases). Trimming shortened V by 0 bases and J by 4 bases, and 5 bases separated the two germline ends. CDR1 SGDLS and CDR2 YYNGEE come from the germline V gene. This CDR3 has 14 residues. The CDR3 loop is CASSVEGYNSPLHF. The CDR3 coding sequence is TGTGCCAGCAGCGTAGAGGGGTATAATTCACCCCTCCACTTT.

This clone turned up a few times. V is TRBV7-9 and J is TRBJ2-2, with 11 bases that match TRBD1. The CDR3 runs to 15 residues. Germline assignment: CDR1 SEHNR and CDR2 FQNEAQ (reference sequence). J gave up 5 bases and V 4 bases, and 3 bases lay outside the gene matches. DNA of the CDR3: TGTGCCAGCAGCTCCGGGACAGGGGGAACCGGGGAGCTGTTTTTT. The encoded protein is CASSSGTGGTGELFF.

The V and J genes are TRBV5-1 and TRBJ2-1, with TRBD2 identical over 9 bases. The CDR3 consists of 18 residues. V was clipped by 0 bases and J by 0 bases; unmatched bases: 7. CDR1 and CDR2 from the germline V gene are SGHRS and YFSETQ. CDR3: CASSLDIAGDYSYNEQFF. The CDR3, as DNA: TGCGCCAGCAGCTTGGATATAGCGGGAGACTACTCCTACAATGAGCAGTTCTTC.

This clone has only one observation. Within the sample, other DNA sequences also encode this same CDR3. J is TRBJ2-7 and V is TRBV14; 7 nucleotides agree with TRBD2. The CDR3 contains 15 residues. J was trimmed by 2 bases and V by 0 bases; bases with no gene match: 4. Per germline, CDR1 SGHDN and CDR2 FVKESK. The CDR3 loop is CASSQDGGGTYEQYF. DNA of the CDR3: TGTGCCAGCAGCCAAGACGGCGGGGGAACCTACGAGCAGTACTTC.

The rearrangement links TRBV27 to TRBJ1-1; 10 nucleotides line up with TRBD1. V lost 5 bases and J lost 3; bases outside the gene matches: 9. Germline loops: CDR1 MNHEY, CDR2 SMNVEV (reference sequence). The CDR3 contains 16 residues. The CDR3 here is CASSPRTGGVYTEAFF. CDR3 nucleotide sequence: TGTGCCAGCAGTCCCAGGACAGGGGGGGTGTACACTGAAGCTTTCTTT.

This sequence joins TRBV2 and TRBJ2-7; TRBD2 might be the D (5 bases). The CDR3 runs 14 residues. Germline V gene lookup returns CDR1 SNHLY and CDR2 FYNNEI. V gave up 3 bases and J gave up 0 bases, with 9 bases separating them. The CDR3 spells CASSDSAPSYEQYF. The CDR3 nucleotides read TGTGCCAGCAGTGATAGCGCTCCCTCCTACGAGCAGTACTTC.

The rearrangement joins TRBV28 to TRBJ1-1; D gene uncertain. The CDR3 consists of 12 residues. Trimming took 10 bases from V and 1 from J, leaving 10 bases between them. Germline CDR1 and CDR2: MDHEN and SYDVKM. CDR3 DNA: TGTGCCATCTCAGACAAGAACACTGAAGCTTTCTTT. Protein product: CAISDKNTEAFF.

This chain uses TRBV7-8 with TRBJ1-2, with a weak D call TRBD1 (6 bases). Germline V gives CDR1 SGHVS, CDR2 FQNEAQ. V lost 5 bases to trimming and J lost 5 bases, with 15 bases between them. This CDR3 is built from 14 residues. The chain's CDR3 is CASSDPRTDYGYTF. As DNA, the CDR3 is TGTGCCAGCAGCGACCCCAGGACAGATTATGGCTACACCTTC. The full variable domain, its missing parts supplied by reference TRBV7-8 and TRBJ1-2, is GAGVSQSPRYKVAKRGQDVALRCDPISGHVSLFWYQQALGQGPEFLTYFQNEAQLDKSGLPSDRFFAERPEGSVSTLKIQRTQQEDSAVYLCASSDPRTDYGYTFGSGTRLTVV.

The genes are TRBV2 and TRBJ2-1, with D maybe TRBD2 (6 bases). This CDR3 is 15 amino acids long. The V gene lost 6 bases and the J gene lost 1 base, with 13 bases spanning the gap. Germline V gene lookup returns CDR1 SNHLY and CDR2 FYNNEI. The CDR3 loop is CASRAGTGSYNEQFF. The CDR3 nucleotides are TGTGCCAGCAGGGCCGGGACTGGATCCTACAATGAGCAGTTCTTC.

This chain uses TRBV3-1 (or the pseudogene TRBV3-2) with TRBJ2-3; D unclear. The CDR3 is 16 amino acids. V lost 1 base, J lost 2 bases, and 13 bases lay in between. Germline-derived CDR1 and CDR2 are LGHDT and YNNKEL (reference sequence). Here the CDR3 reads CASSQVLRATTDTQYF. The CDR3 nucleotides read TGTGCCAGCAGCCAAGTTCTACGAGCCACCACAGATACGCAGTATTTT.

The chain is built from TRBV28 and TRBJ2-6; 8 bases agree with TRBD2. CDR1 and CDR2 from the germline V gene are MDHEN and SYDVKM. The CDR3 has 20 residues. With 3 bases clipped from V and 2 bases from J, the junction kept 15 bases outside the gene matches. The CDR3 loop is CASSFNPSVSGIAGANVLTF. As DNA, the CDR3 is TGTGCCAGCAGTTTCAACCCCTCTGTTAGCGGGATTGCTGGGGCCAACGTCCTGACTTTC.